The T cell receptor (beta chain) described here comes from a study of blood T cell repertoires in COVID-19. Study-wide background: The origin of the acute and convalescent COVID-19 samples was the United States, Italy and Spain. From T cells, B-cell-depleted T cells, or PBMCs came the material, which was cDNA or gDNA.

Only a few counts were recorded for this clone. Original processing methods: Estimates of nucleated cell counts were drawn from the amplification of reference gene primers. The assay was immunoSEQ multiplex PCR, and TCRdb's table has in-frame clones only and misses some. The D gene and trimming were derived from the DNA, and the V and J assignments and clone size from that table. Found here are over 30,000 clones, about 92% of them singletons; the top ten hold about 21%. CDR1 is MNHEY and CDR2 is SVGAGI in the germline V gene. The CDR3 loop spans 13 amino acids. The ends lost 8 bases at V and 1 base at J; junction bases unmatched: 1.

The receptor was isolated from a man older than 75 with acute or convalescent COVID-19. The sequenced sample consisted of peripheral blood. This chain uses TRBV6-5 with TRBJ2-3, with 9 nucleotides matching TRBD2. The chain's CDR3 is CASLAGGTDTQYF. Written as DNA, the CDR3 is TGTGCCAGCTTAGCGGGGGGCACAGATACGCAGTATTTT.